These 5 T cell receptor beta chains originate from one sample sequenced in a study of T cells after yellow fever vaccination. TCRdb fed the 5' RACE reads into MiXCR, producing one record per CDR3 protein. This repertoire shows about 340,000 distinct CDR3 sequences, approximately 13% found once; its top ten account for 3.2%. The sample here was CD4+ T cells sorted from PBMCs, taken 15 days after the yellow fever booster vaccination. These receptors were obtained from a young man who received the YFV17D yellow fever vaccine.

This clonotype was detected a few times. V and J are TRBV3-1 and TRBJ2-7, with TRBD2 identical over 13 bases. CDR1 and CDR2 (germline): LGHDT, YNNKEL (reference sequence). With V trimmed by 4 bases and J by 9 bases, 6 bases remained unmatched. This CDR3 spans 14 amino acids. The CDR3 is CASSPGTSGAGQYF. CDR3 DNA: TGTGCCAGCAGCCCAGGGACTAGCGGGGCCGGGCAGTACTTC.

V is TRBV7-2 and J is TRBJ2-2, with a possible D match to TRBD1 (6 bases). Trimming shortened V by 4 bases and J by 8 bases, and 11 bases separated the two germline ends. Germline V gene data show CDR1 as SGHTA and CDR2 as FQGNSA. This CDR3 has 13 residues. In nucleotides, the CDR3 is TGTGCCAGCAGCTCACAGGGTTGGGGGGAGCTGTTTTTT. Protein: CASSSQGWGELFF.

This clonotype was seen more than once but under ten times. This chain links TRBV7-2 with TRBJ1-2; weak D call: TRBD1 (6 bases). V lost 0 bases and J lost 8, with 22 bases in between. This CDR3 is 17 amino acids long. CDR1 and CDR2 from the germline V gene are SGHTA and FQGNSA. CDR3 nucleotide sequence: TGTGCCAGCAGCTTAGCCCACCTGAGGGGGGGCCCTGTCGGCTACACCTTC. Translated, it gives CASSLAHLRGGPVGYTF.

This clonotype was observed a single time. The chain couples TRBV28 to TRBJ2-1; 8 bases fit TRBD1. Germline V gene lookup returns CDR1 MDHEN and CDR2 SYDVKM. Germline trimming cut 6 bases from V and 6 bases from J; bases unmatched to any gene: 16. The CDR3 sequence is 17 residues long. The CDR3 region is CASSPLPGQGNSNEQFF. The CDR3 DNA is TGTGCCAGCAGCCCCCTTCCTGGACAGGGAAATAGCAATGAGCAGTTCTTC.

CDR3 nucleotides: TGCAGTGCGGGGGGACCGGGGACTGAAGCTTTCTTT. It specifies CSAGGPGTEAFF. This sequence joins TRBV20-1 and TRBJ1-1; D might be TRBD1 (5 bases). Germline values: CDR1 DFQATT, CDR2 SNEGSKA (reference sequence). Trimming cost V 6 bases and J 5 bases, with 13 bases left between them. The CDR3 is made up of 12 amino acids.